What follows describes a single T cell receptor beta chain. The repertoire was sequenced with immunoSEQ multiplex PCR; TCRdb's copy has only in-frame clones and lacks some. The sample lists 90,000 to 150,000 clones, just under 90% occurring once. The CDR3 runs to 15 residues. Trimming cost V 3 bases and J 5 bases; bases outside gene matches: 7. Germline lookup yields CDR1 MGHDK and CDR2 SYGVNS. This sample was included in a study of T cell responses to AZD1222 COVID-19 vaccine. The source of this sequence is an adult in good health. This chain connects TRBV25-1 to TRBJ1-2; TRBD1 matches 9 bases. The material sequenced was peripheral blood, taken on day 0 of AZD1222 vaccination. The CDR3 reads CASSEGDRVLYGYTF. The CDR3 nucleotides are TGTGCCAGCAGTGAGGGGGACAGGGTACTATATGGCTACACCTTC.